This T cell receptor (beta chain) was sequenced for a study of T cell repertoires in cytomegalovirus infection. Study in general: Selected CMV epitopes included recently identified HLA-C-restricted ones as well as well-studied HLA-B-restricted ones. Shared public TCR beta signatures pointed to both CMV infection and a matching HLA type. Study results and limitations: Clonotype analysis showed dominance of the ex vivo response by HLA-C-restricted CMV-specific TCR beta clonotypes. People with CMV and the relevant HLA were identified by cumulative public TCR beta family frequency.

Germline lookup yields CDR1 SNHLY and CDR2 FYNNEI. This CDR3 has 13 residues. With 2 bases removed from V and 8 bases from J, the gap between germline ends came to 10 bases. Note on this clonotype: Antigen unknown.

Each CDR3 protein is one row after TCRdb ran MiXCR on the reads. The sample lists approximately 990,000 distinct CDR3 sequences, roughly 30% occurring once. The chain uses TRBV2 and TRBJ2-1; no reliable D call. This clonotype originated in a human donor in good health (CMV status not recorded). Some clones in this sample may be carry-over from other donors' samples. The source was cultured CD8+ T cells from PBMCs, collected from culture after CMV antigen stimulation. In DNA form, the CDR3 reads TGTGCCAGCAGTGAAAAGGTGGTGGATGAGCAGTTCTTC. Translating it yields CASSEKVVDEQFF.